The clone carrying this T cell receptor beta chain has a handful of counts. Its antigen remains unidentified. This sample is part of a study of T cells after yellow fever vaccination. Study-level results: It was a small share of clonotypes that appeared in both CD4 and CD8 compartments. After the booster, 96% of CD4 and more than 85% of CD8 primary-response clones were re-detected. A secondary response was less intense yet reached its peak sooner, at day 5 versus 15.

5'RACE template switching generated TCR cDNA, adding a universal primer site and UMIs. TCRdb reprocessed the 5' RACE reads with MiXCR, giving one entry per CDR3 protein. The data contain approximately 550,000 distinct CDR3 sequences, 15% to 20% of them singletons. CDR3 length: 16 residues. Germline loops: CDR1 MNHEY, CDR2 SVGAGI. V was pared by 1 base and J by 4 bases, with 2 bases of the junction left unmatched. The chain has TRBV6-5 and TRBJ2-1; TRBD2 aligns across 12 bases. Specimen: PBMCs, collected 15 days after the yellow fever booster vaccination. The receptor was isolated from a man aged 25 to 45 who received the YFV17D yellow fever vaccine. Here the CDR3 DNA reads TGTGCCAGCAGTTACTTTGGACTAGCGGGATACAATGAGCAGTTCTTC. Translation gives CASSYFGLAGYNEQFF.